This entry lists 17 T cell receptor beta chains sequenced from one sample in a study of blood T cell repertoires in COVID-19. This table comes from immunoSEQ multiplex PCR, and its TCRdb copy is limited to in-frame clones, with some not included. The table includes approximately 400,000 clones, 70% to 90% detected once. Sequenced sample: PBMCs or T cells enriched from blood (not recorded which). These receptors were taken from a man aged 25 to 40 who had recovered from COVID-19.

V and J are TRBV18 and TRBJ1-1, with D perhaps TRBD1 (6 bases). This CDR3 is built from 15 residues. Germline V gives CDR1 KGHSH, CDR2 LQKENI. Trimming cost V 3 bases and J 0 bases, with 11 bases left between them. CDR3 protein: CASSPRRQVNTEAFF. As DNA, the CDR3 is TGTGCCAGCTCACCTCGACGACAGGTGAACACTGAAGCTTTCTTT.

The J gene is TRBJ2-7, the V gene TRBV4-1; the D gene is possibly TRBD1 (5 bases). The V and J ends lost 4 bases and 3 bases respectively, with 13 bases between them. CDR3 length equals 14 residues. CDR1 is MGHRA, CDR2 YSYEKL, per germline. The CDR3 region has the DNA TGCGCCAGCAGCCCCTACGACCAGGGCTACGAGCAGTACTTC. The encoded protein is CASSPYDQGYEQYF.

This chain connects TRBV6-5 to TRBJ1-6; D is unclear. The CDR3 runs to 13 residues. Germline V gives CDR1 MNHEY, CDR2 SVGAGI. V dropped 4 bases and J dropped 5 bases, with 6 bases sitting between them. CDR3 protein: CASSLQHNSPLHF. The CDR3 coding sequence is TGTGCCAGCAGTTTACAGCATAATTCACCCCTCCACTTT.

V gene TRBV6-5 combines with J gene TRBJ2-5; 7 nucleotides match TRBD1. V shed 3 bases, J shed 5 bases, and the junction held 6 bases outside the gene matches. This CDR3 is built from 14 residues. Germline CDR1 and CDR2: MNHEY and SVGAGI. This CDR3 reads CASSYDRVGETQYF. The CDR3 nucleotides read TGTGCCAGCAGTTATGACAGGGTAGGCGAGACCCAGTACTTC.

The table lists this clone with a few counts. This CDR3 is CASSRGLGENTEAFF. In nucleotides, the CDR3 is TGTGCCAGCAGCCGTGGACTGGGAGAGAACACTGAAGCTTTCTTT. This chain links TRBV3-1 (or the pseudogene TRBV3-2) with TRBJ1-1; D is uncertain. The CDR3 consists of 15 residues. V shed 4 bases and J shed 1 base, with 13 bases lying between them. Germline lookup yields CDR1 LGHDT and CDR2 YNNKEL (reference sequence).

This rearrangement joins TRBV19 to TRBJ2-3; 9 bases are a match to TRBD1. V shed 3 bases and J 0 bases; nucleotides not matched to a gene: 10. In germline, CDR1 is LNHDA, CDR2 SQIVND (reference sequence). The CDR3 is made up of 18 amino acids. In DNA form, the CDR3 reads TGTGCCAGTAGTATCGGGACAGGGCGGACTCGTAGCACAGATACGCAGTATTTT. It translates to CASSIGTGRTRSTDTQYF. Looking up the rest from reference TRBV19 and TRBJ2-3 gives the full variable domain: DGGITQSPKYLFRKEGQNVTLSCEQNLNHDAMYWYRQDPGQGLRLIYYSQIVNDFQKGDIAEGYSVSREKKESFPLTVTSAQKNPTAFYLCASSIGTGRTRSTDTQYFGPGTRLTVL.

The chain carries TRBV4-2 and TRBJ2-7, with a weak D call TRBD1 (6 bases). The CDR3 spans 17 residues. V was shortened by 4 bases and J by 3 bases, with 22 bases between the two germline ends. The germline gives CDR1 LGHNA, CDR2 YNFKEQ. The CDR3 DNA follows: TGTGCCAGCAGCCCACACACCGGGACAAAGGACGGCTACGAGCAGTACTTC. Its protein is CASSPHTGTKDGYEQYF.

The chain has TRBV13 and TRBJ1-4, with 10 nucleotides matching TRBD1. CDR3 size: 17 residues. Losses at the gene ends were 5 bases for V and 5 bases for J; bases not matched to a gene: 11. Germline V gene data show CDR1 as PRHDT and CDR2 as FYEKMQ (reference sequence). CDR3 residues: CASSGSGTGAQNEKLFF. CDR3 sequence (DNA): TGTGCCAGCAGCGGTTCCGGGACAGGGGCCCAAAATGAAAAACTGTTTTTT.

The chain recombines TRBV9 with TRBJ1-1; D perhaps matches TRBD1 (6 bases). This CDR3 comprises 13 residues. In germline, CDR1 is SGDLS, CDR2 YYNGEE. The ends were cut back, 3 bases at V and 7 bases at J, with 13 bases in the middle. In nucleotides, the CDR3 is TGTGCCAGCAGCGCGTACAGGGAAAGTGAAGCTTTCTTT. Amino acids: CASSAYRESEAFF. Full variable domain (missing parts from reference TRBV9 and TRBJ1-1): DSGVTQTPKHLITATGQRVTLRCSPRSGDLSVYWYQQSLDQGLQFLIQYYNGEERAKGNILERFSAQQFPDLHSELNLSSLELGDSALYFCASSAYRESEAFFGQGTRLTVV.

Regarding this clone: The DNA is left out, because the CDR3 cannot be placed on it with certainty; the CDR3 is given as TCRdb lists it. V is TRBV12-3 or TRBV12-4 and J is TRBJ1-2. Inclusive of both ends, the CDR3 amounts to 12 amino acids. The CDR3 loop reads CASSSSGNGYTF.

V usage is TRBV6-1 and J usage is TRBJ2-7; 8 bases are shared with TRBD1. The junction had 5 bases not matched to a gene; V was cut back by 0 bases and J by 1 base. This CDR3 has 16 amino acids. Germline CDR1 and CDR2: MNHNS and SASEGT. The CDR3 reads CASSEAIGTGSYEQYF. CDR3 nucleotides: TGTGCCAGCAGTGAAGCCATCGGGACAGGTTCCTACGAGCAGTACTTC.

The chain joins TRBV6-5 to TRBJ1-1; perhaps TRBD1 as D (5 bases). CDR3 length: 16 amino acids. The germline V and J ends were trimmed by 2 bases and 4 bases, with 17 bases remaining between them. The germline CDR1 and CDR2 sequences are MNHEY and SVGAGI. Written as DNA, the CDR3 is TGTGCCAGCAGTTACGGGGCAGGGAATCCCCTCACTGAAGCTTTCTTT. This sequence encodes CASSYGAGNPLTEAFF.

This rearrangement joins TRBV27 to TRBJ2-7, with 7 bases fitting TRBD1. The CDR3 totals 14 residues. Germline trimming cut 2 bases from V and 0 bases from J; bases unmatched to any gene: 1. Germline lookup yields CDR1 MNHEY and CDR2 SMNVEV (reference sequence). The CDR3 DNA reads TGTGCCAGCAGTTTAACAGGGGACTCCTACGAGCAGTACTTC. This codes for CASSLTGDSYEQYF.

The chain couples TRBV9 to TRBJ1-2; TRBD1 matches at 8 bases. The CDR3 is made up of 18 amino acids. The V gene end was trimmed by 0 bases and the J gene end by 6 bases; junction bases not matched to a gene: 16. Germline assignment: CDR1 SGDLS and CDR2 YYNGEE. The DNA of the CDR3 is TGTGCCAGCAGCGTAGAAATTTCCGGGACAGGTTTAGATAATGGCTACACCTTC. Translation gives CASSVEISGTGLDNGYTF.

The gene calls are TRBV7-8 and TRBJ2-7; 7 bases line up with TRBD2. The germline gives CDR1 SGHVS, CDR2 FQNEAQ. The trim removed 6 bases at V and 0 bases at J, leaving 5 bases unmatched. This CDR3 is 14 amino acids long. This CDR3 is CASSTGGSSYEQYF. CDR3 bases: TGTGCCAGCAGTACCGGGGGGAGCTCCTACGAGCAGTACTTC.

This chain's CDR3 is CASGGGTAKNTEAFF. CDR3 nucleotide sequence: TGTGCCAGCGGGGGGGGAACAGCCAAGAACACTGAAGCTTTCTTT. The chain links TRBV6-5 to TRBJ1-1; D may be TRBD1 (5 bases). Between the trimmed V and J ends, which lost 8 bases and 1 base, there was a span of 17 bases. Germline values: CDR1 MNHEY, CDR2 SVGAGI. There are 15 residues in the CDR3.

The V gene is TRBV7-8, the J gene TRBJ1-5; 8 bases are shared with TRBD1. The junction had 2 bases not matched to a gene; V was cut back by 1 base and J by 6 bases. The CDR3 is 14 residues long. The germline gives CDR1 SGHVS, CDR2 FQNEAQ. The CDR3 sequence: CASSLDRGFQPQHF. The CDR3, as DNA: TGTGCCAGCAGCTTAGACAGGGGGTTTCAGCCCCAGCATTTT.